This T cell receptor beta chain was sequenced in a study of shared clonotypes between healthy human individuals. The deep-level immunoSEQ assay was used. Here immunoSEQ multiplex PCR was the method, and the copy in TCRdb shows in-frame clones only, minus some. The sample lists hundreds of thousands of clones, roughly four fifths seen once, with more than 10% in the top ten. There are 16 residues in the CDR3. Germline loops: CDR1 MDHEN, CDR2 SYDVKM. V lost 7 bases, J lost 3 bases, and 10 bases stayed unmatched. The source is a woman between 40 and 50 years old in good health. Some clones in this sample may be carry-over from other donors' samples. Input material: PBMCs. This chain links TRBV28 with TRBJ1-2; 11 nucleotides align to TRBD1. CDR3 coding DNA: TGTGCCAGCACCGTCCCGGGACAGGGGGTCTACTATGGCTACACCTTC. Translating it yields CASTVPGQGVYYGYTF.